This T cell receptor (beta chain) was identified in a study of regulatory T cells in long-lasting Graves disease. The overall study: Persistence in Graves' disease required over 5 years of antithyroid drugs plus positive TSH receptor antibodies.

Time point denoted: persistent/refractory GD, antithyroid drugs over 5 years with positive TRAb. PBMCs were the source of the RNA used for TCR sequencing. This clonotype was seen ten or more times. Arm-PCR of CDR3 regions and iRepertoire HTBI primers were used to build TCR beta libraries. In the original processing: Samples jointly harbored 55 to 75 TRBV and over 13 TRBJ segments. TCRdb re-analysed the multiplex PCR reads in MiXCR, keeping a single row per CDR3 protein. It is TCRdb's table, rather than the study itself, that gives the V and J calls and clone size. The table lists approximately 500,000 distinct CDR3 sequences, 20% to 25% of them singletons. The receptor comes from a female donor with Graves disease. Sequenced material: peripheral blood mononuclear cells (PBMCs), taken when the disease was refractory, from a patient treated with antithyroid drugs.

CDR3 in DNA: TGTGCCAGCAGTCCCCCCTGGGCAGGGGGCACTGAAGCTTTCTTT. The encoded protein is CASSPPWAGGTEAFF. The chain combines TRBV28 with TRBJ1-1; TRBD1 matches at 7 bases. Trimming cost V 5 bases and J 4 bases; bases outside gene matches: 10. The CDR3 runs to 15 residues. Looked up from germline, CDR1 is MDHEN and CDR2 is SYDVKM.